This TCR beta chain was captured in a study of T cell responses to AZD1222 COVID-19 vaccine. In the study overall: Samples with a second dose at about 4 or about 12 weeks were pooled together. Study results and limitations: Recipients of two AZD1222 doses showed rising Spike-specific TCR breadth and depth. Repertoires were sampled only after the peak T cell response.

This clone was detected once. Its antigen is unknown. Sequencing used immunoSEQ multiplex PCR; TCRdb keeps in-frame clones, though not all of them. Of 100,000 or so clones listed, over 75% are singletons. From germline, CDR1 is MDHEN and CDR2 SYDVKM. CDR3 length: 14 residues. Trimming removed 1 base from V and 4 bases from J, with 11 bases in between. This clonotype was sampled from an adult in good health. The input for sequencing was peripheral blood, taken on day 0 of AZD1222 vaccination. The genes are TRBV28 and TRBJ2-7; possible D gene TRBD1, 6 bases. Here the CDR3 reads CASSLSAGVYEQYF. In DNA, the CDR3 is TGTGCCAGCAGTTTATCTGCAGGGGTGTACGAGCAGTACTTC.